This TCR beta chain comes out of a study of ipilimumab plus nivolumab after autologous stem cell transplantation. Overall study context: The DLBCL cohort had primary refractory and relapsed disease, with 18-month progression-free survival of around 88% and 27%.

Germline V gives CDR1 LGHNT, CDR2 FRNRAP. Deletions cut 0 bases from V and 5 bases from J, with 2 bases between. The CDR3 is made up of 13 amino acids. This clone appeared a few times. Sequencing was performed with immunoSEQ multiplex PCR; in TCRdb, only in-frame clones are kept and a portion is missing. The top ten hold about 9.4% of the sample, which has about 18,000 clones, around four fifths seen once. This sample comprised PBMCs, obtained in a trial of ipilimumab plus nivolumab as post-transplant consolidation. This sequence joins TRBV12-5 and TRBJ1-6, with no clear D. This clonotype originated in a male donor with diffuse large B-cell lymphoma. The CDR3 DNA sequence: TGTGCTAGTGGTTTGGTAGATAATTCACCCCTCCACTTT. Amino acids: CASGLVDNSPLHF. Full variable domain (remainder filled in from reference TRBV12-5 and TRBJ1-6): DARVTQTPRHKVTEMGQEVTMRCQPILGHNTVFWYRQTMMQGLELLAYFRNRAPLDDSGMPKDRFSAEMPDATLATLKIQPSEPRDSAVYFCASGLVDNSPLHFGNGTRLTVT.